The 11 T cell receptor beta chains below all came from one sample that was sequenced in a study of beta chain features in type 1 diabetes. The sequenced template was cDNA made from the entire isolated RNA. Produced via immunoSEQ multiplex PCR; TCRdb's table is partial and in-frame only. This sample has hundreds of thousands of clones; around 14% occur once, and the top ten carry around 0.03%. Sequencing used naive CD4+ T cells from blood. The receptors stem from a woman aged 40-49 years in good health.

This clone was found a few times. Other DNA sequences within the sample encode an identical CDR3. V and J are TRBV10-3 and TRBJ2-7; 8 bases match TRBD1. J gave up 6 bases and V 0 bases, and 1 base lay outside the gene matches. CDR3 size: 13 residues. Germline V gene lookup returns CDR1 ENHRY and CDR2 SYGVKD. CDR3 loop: CAISESRGREQYF. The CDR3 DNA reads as TGTGCCATCAGTGAGTCCAGGGGGCGCGAGCAGTACTTC.

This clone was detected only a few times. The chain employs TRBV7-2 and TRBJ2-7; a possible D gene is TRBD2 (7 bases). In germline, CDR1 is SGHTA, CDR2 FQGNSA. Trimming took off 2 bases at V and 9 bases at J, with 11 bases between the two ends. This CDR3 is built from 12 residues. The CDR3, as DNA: TGTGCCAGCAGCTTAAGGGGGGGCAGGCAGTACTTC. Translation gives CASSLRGGRQYF.

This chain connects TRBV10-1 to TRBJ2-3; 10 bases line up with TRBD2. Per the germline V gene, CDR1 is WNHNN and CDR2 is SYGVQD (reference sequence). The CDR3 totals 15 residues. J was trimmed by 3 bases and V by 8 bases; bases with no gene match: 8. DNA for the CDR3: TGCGCCAGCGGGAGCGGGGGGGCCGGGACAGATACGCAGTATTTT. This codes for CASGSGGAGTDTQYF.

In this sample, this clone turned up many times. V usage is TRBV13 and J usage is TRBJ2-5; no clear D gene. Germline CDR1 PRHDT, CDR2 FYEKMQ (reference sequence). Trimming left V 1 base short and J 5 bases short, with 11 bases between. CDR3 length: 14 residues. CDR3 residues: CASSLVAHRETQYF. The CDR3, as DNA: TGTGCCAGCAGCTTAGTAGCCCATCGGGAGACCCAGTACTTC.

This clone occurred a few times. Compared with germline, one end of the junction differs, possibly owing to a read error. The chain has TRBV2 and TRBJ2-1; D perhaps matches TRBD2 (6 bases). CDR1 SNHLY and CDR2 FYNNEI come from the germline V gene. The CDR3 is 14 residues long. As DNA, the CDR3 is TGTGCCAGCAGGCACCGGGACTCCCACAATGAGCAGTTCTTC. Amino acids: CASRHRDSHNEQFF.

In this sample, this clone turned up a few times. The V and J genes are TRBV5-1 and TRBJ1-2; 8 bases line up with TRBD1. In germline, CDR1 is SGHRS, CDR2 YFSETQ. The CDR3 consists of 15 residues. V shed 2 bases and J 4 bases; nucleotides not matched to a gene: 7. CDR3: CASSLGQGGPYGYTF. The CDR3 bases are TGCGCCAGCAGCTTAGGACAGGGAGGGCCCTATGGCTACACCTTC.

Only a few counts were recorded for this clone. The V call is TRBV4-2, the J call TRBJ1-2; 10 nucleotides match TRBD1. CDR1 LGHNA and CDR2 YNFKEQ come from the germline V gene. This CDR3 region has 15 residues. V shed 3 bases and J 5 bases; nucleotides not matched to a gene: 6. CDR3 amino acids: CASSQAGTGVYGYTF. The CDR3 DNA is TGTGCCAGCAGCCAGGCCGGGACAGGGGTTTATGGCTACACCTTC.

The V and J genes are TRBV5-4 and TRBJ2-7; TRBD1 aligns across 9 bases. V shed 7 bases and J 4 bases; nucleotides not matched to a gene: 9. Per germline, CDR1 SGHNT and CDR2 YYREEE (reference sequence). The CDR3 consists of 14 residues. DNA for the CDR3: TGTGCCAGCCGCCCAACAGGGGGCGCGTACGAGCAGTACTTC. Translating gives CASRPTGGAYEQYF.

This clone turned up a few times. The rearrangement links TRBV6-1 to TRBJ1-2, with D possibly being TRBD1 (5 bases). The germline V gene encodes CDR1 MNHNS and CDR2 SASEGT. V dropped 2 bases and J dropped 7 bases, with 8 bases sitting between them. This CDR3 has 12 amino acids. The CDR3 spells CASSEQGIGYTF. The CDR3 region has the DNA TGTGCCAGCAGTGAACAGGGTATTGGCTACACCTTC.

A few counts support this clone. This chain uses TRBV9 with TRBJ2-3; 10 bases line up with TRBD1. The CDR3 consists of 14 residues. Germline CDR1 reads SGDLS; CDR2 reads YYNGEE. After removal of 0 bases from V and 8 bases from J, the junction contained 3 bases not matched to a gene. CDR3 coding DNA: TGTGCCAGCAGCGTAGTGACAGGGGGCGGTACGCAGTATTTT. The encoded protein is CASSVVTGGGTQYF.

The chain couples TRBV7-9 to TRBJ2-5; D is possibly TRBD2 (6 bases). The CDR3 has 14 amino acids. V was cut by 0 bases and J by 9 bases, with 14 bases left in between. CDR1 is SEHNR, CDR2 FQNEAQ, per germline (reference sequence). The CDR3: CASSLASGLGAQYF. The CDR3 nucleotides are TGTGCCAGCAGCTTAGCGAGCGGGTTAGGAGCCCAGTACTTC.